The TCR beta chain under discussion was sequenced for a study of CD8 T cells in ankylosing spondylitis. This clonotype occurred many times. This CDR3 region has 15 residues. Germline loops: CDR1 LGHNA, CDR2 YNFKEQ. V lost 3 bases to trimming and J lost 9 bases; unmatched junction nucleotides: 12. TCRdb passed the 5' RACE reads through MiXCR, listing each CDR3 protein once. The data contain 200,000 to 250,000 distinct CDR3 sequences, roughly 25% of them singletons. Sequencing was performed on blood, either unsorted or a sorted T cell fraction (not recorded which). The chain carries TRBV4-2 and TRBJ1-2; the match to TRBD1 covers 8 bases. This TCR was recovered from a male donor with ankylosing spondylitis or in good health (not recorded which). The CDR3 region is CASSQEGDRRRSYTF. DNA for the CDR3: TGTGCCAGCAGCCAGGAAGGGGACAGGCGGCGTAGCTACACCTTC.